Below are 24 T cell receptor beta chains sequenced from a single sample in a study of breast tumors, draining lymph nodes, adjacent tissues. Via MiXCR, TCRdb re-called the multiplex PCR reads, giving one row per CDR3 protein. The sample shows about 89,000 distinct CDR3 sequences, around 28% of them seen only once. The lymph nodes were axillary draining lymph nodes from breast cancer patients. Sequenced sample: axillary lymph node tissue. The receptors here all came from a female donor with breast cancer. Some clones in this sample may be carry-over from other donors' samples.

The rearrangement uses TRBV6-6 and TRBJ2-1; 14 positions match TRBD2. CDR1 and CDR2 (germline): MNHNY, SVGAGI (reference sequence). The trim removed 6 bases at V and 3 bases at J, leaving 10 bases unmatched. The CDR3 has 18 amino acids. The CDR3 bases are TGTGCCAGCAGGAGCTCCGGGACTAGCGGGAGAGGCTACAATGAGCAGTTCTTC. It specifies CASRSSGTSGRGYNEQFF.

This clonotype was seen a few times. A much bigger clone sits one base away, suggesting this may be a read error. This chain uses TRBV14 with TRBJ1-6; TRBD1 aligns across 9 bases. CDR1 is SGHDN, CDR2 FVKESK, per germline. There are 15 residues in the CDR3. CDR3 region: CASSRRTGALSPPHF. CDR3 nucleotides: TGTGCCAGCAGCCGGAGGACAGGGGCTTTATCACCCCCCCACTTT. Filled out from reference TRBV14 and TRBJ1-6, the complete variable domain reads EAGVTQFPSHSVIEKGQTVTLRCDPISGHDNLYWYRRVMGKEIKFLLHFVKESKQDESGMPNNRFLAERTGGTYSTLKVQPAELEDSGVYFCASSRRTGALSPPHFGNGTRLTVT.

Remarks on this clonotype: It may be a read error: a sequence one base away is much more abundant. As DNA, the CDR3 is TGCAGCGGGGGGGGGGGACTAGCGAGAGTCCGAAGCGGTGAGCAGTTCTTC. Translation gives CSGGGGLARVRSGEQFF. This chain links TRBV29-1 with TRBJ2-1; the match to TRBD2 covers 10 bases. CDR1 and CDR2 (germline): SQVTM, ANQGSEA. The CDR3 extends over 17 amino acids. V lost 7 bases to trimming and J lost 9 bases; unmatched junction nucleotides: 21.

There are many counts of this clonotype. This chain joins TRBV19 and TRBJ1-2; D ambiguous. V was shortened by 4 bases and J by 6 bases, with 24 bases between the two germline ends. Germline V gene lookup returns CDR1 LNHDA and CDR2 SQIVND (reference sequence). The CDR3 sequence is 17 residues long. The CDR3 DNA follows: TGTGCCAGTAGTAGCGGTGACATATGGTCGGAAGTGGATGGCTACACCTTC. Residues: CASSSGDIWSEVDGYTF.

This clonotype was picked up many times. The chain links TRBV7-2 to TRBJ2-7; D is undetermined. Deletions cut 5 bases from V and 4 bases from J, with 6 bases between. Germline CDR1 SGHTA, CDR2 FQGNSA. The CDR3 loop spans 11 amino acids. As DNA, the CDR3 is TGTGCCAGCAGCAAGGCTTACGAGCAGTACTTC. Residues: CASSKAYEQYF.

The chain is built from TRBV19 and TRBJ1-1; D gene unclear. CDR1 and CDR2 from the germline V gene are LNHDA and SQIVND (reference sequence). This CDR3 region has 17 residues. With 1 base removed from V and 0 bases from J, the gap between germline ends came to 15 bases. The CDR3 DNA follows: TGTGCCAGTAGTATAGCCCCAACGGTGGACCTGAACACTGAAGCTTTCTTT. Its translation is CASSIAPTVDLNTEAFF.

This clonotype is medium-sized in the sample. The CDR3 coding sequence is TGTGCCAGCAGCACTCAAGCGGCCGAGCAGTACTTC. Its translation: CASSTQAAEQYF. The chain recombines TRBV11-1 with TRBJ2-7, with a tentative D call TRBD2 (5 bases). In germline, CDR1 is SGHAT, CDR2 FQDESV (reference sequence). The CDR3 contains 12 residues. V gave up 5 bases and J gave up 6 bases, with 11 bases separating them.

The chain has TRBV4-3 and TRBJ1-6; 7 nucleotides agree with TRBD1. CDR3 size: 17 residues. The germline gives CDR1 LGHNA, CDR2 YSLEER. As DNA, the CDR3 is TGCACCGGCAGCCAAGTCGGGACAGTTCCATTTGGTTCACCCCTCCACTTT. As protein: CTGSQVGTVPFGSPLHF.

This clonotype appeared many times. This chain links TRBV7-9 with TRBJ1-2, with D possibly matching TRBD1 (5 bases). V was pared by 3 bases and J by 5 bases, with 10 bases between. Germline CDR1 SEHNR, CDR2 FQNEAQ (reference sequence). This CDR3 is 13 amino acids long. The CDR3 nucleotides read TGTGCCAGCAGCTTGGGCAGGGTTTATGGCTACACCTTC. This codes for CASSLGRVYGYTF.

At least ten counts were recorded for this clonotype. CDR3 DNA sequence: TGCAGCGTCGTTTCCCGGGACAGGGTGCCGGCTTTCTTT. Residues: CSVVSRDRVPAFF. The V and J genes are TRBV29-1 and TRBJ1-1; TRBD1 matches at 9 bases. Germline V gene lookup returns CDR1 SQVTM and CDR2 ANQGSEA. The CDR3 extends over 13 amino acids. The J segment lost 11 bases and the V segment lost 6 bases, leaving 13 bases of the junction unmatched. Using reference TRBV29-1 and TRBJ1-1 for the parts outside the CDR3, the full variable domain is SAVISQKPSRDICQRGTSLTIQCQVDSQVTMMFWYRQQPGQSLTLIATANQGSEATYESGFVIDKFPISRPNLTFSTLTVSNMSPEDSSIYLCSVVSRDRVPAFFGQGTRLTVV.

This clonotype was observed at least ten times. CDR3 DNA: TGTGCCAGCAGCCCCCTAACGGGACAGGGAACCTATGGCTACACCTTC. Its translation is CASSPLTGQGTYGYTF. The V gene is TRBV16, the J gene TRBJ1-2; 9 positions match TRBD1. CDR1 and CDR2 (germline): KGHSY, FQNENV. V was clipped by 4 bases and J by 4 bases; unmatched bases: 10. This CDR3 region has 16 residues.

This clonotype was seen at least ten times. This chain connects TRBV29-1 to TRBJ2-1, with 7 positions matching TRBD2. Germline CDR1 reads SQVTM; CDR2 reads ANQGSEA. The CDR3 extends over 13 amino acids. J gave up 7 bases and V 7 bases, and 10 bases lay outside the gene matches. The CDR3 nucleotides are TGCAGCGGCGATACGAGCGGGATTAATGAGCAGTTCTTC. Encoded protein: CSGDTSGINEQFF.

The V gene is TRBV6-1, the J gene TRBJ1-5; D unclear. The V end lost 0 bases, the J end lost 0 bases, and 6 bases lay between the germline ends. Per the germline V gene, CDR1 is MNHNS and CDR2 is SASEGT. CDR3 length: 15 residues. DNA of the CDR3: TGTGCCAGCAGTGAAGCCAAGGTTAGCAATCAGCCCCAGCATTTT. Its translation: CASSEAKVSNQPQHF.

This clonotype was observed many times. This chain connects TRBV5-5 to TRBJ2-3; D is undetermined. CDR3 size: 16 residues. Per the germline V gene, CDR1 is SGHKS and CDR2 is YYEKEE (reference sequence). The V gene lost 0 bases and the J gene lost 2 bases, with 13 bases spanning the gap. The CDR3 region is CASSLGGNGPTDTQYF. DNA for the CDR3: TGTGCCAGCAGCTTGGGTGGGAACGGACCCACAGATACGCAGTATTTT.

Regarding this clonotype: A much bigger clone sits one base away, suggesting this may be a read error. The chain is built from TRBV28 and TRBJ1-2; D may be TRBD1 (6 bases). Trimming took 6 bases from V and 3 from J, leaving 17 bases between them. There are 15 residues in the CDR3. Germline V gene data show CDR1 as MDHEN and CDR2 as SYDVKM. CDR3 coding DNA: TGTGCCAGCAGAAAAACAGGGATGGGCCACTATGGCTACACCTTC. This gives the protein CASRKTGMGHYGYTF.

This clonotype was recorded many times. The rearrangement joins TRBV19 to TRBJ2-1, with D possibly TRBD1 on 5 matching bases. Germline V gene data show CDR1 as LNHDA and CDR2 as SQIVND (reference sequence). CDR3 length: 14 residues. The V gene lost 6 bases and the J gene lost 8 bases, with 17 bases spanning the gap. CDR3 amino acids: CASRASGKGDEQFF. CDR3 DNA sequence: TGTGCCAGTAGAGCCTCTGGGAAAGGGGATGAGCAGTTCTTC.

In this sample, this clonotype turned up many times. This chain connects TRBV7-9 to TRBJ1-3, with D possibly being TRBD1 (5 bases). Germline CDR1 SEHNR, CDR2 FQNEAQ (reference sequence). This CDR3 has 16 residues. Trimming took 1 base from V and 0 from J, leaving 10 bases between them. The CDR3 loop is CASSLGGVGSGNTIYF. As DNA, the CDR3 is TGTGCCAGCAGCTTAGGAGGGGTCGGCTCTGGAAACACCATATATTTT.

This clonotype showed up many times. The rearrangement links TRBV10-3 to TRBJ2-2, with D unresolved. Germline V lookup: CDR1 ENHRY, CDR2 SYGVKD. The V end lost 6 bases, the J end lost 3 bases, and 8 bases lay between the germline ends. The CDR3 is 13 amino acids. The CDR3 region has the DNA TGTGCCATCAGGGGTGCGGACACCGGGGAGCTGTTTTTT. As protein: CAIRGADTGELFF.

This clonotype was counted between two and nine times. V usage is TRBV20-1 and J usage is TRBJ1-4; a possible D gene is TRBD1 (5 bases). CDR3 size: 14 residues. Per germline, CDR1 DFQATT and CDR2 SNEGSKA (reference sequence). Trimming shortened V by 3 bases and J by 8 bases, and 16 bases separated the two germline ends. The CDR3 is CSASQVGGTEKLFF. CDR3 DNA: TGCAGTGCTAGTCAAGTCGGGGGGACGGAAAAACTGTTTTTT.

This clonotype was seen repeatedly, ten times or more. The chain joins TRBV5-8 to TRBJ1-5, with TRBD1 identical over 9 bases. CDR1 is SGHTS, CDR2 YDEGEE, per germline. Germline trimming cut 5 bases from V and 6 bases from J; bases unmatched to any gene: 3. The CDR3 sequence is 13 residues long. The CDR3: CASRGQGGQPQHF. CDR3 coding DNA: TGTGCCAGCAGGGGACAGGGCGGTCAGCCCCAGCATTTT.

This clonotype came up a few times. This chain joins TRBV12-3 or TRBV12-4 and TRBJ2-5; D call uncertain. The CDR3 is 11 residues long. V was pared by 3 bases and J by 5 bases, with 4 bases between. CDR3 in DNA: TGTGCCAGCAGTTTCGAGGAGACCCAGTACTTC. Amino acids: CASSFEETQYF.

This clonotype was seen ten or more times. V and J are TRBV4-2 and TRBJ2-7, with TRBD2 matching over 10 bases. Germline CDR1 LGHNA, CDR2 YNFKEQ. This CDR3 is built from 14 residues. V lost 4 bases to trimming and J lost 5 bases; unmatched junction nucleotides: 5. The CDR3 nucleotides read TGTGCCAGCAGCCCTGGGACTAGCGTCCACGAGCAGTACTTC. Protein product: CASSPGTSVHEQYF.

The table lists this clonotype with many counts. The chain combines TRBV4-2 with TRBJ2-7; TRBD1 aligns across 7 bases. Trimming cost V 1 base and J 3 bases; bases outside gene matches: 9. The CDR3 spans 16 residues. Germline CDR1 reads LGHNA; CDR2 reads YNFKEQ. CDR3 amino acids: CASSQASGQNIYEQYF. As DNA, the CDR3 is TGTGCCAGCAGCCAAGCCTCGGGACAGAATATCTACGAGCAGTACTTC.

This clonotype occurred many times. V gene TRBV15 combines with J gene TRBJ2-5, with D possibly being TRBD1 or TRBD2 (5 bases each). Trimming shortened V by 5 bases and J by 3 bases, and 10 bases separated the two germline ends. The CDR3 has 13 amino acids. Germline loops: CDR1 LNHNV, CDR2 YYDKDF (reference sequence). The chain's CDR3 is CATSSQGEETQYF. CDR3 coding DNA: TGTGCCACCAGCTCCCAGGGAGAAGAGACCCAGTACTTC.